The T cell receptor beta chain under discussion was sequenced for a study of cytomegalovirus exposure and HLA in healthy donors. The primer mix had 60 Vbeta and 13 Jbeta primers. Sequencing was performed with immunoSEQ multiplex PCR; in TCRdb, only in-frame clones are kept and a portion is missing. The data hold 95,000 to 110,000 clones, with 82% observed a single time. Germline CDR1 LGHNT, CDR2 FRNRAP. The CDR3 sequence is 14 residues long. The chain is built from TRBV12-5 and TRBJ2-5; unclear D gene. The end of the DNA aligns better with TRBJ2-7, so the J call may be wrong. Sequencing was performed on PBMCs. The receptor was isolated from a man aged 25 to 45 in good health and CMV-seropositive. CDR3 protein: CASGSRPLGYEQYF. The CDR3 DNA is TGTGCTAGTGGTTCCCGGCCCCTAGGCTACGAGCAGTACTTC.